These 18 T cell receptor beta chains originate from one sample sequenced in a study of T-cell memory formation after mild COVID-19. Via MiXCR, TCRdb re-called the 5' RACE reads, giving one row per CDR3 protein. The data contain around 45,000 distinct CDR3 sequences, more than 9% of them singletons. Sequenced sample: PBMCs or a T cell subset sorted from them (not recorded which). The receptors here all came from an adult woman who had mild COVID-19 (a few samples of this study predate the infection). Cell type and time point are not known.

This clonotype turned up a few times. The chain is built from TRBV19 and TRBJ2-5, with D perhaps given as TRBD1 or TRBD2 (5 bases each). The CDR3 is 13 residues long. The V and J ends lost 6 bases and 5 bases respectively, with 13 bases between them. Germline V gives CDR1 LNHDA, CDR2 SQIVND (reference sequence). The CDR3 DNA reads as TGTGCCAGTAGGCCCCGGGGCGCGGAGACCCAGTACTTC. Amino acid sequence: CASRPRGAETQYF.

Many counts were recorded for this clonotype. The V gene is TRBV6-2 or TRBV6-3, the J gene TRBJ2-6, with 8 bases aligning to TRBD1. The germline gives CDR1 MNHEY, CDR2 SVGEGT. Unmatched junction bases numbered 8, after V lost 5 bases and J lost 2 bases. This CDR3 comprises 17 residues. The CDR3 loop is CASSRGQGWAGANVLTF. CDR3 sequence (DNA): TGTGCCAGCAGTAGAGGACAGGGATGGGCTGGGGCCAACGTCCTGACTTTC.

The chain carries TRBV5-1 and TRBJ1-1; 7 bases fit TRBD1. The V gene end was trimmed by 4 bases and the J gene end by 1 base; junction bases not matched to a gene: 4. CDR3 length: 14 amino acids. From germline, CDR1 is SGHRS and CDR2 YFSETQ. The CDR3: CASSIRQGNTEAFF. CDR3 DNA: TGCGCCAGCAGCATACGACAGGGGAACACTGAAGCTTTCTTT.

Only a few counts were recorded for this clonotype. The chain joins TRBV30 to TRBJ2-1; TRBD1 might be the D (5 bases). Per the germline V gene, CDR1 is GTSNPN and CDR2 is SVGIG (reference sequence). V dropped 3 bases and J dropped 6 bases, with 18 bases sitting between them. The CDR3 is 15 residues long. In nucleotides, the CDR3 is TGTGCCTGGAGGTTGACTGTGGGGCTGCGCAATGAGCAGTTCTTC. Its translation is CAWRLTVGLRNEQFF.

The rearrangement uses TRBV20-1 and TRBJ2-7; no definite D call. CDR1 is DFQATT, CDR2 SNEGSKA, per germline (reference sequence). The length of the CDR3 is 14 residues. The V gene lost 6 bases and the J gene lost 0 bases, with 15 bases spanning the gap. The CDR3 loop is CSAKLPKSSYEQYF. The CDR3 DNA reads as TGCAGTGCCAAGCTACCTAAAAGCTCCTACGAGCAGTACTTC.

Many counts were recorded for this clonotype. CDR3 protein: CSAHRLEYEQYF. Written as DNA, the CDR3 is TGCAGTGCCCATAGACTTGAGTACGAGCAGTACTTC. The genes are TRBV20-1 and TRBJ2-7; the D is unclear. CDR1 is DFQATT, CDR2 SNEGSKA, per germline (reference sequence). The CDR3 sequence is 12 residues long. V gave up 6 bases and J gave up 4 bases, with 13 bases separating them.

The chain carries TRBV9 and TRBJ1-3; 8 nucleotides align to TRBD1. Germline CDR1 SGDLS, CDR2 YYNGEE. The CDR3 has 15 residues. The V gene end was trimmed by 3 bases and the J gene end by 5 bases; junction bases not matched to a gene: 7. In DNA, the CDR3 is TGTGCCAGCAGCGAAGAAGGACAGGGTCGAAACACCATATATTTT. Translating it yields CASSEEGQGRNTIYF.

This clonotype was found a few times. The V gene is TRBV7-9, the J gene TRBJ2-1; D remains unclear. The germline V and J ends were trimmed by 5 bases and 6 bases, with 5 bases remaining between them. This CDR3 comprises 11 residues. The germline V gene has CDR1 SEHNR and CDR2 FQNEAQ (reference sequence). The CDR3 DNA reads as TGTGCCAGCAGCCAAATCAATGAGCAGTTCTTC. This translates into CASSQINEQFF. The complete variable domain, with remaining parts taken from reference TRBV7-9 and TRBJ2-1, reads DTGVSQNPRHKITKRGQNVTFRCDPISEHNRLYWYRQTLGQGPEFLTYFQNEAQLEKSRLLSDRFSAERPKGSFSTLEIQRTEQGDSAMYLCASSQINEQFFGPGTRLTVL.

The CDR3 loop is CSAWRTGYYEQYF. The DNA of the CDR3 is TGCAGCGCCTGGAGGACAGGGTATTACGAGCAGTACTTC. V gene TRBV29-1 combines with J gene TRBJ2-7; 8 nucleotides match TRBD1. This CDR3 spans 13 amino acids. CDR1 is SQVTM and CDR2 is ANQGSEA in the germline V gene. Losses at the gene ends were 7 bases for V and 4 bases for J; bases not matched to a gene: 9.

In this sample, this clonotype turned up many times. The gene calls are TRBV7-2 and TRBJ2-1, with D uncertain. Germline CDR1 reads SGHTA; CDR2 reads FQGNSA. CDR3 length equals 13 residues. The germline V and J ends were trimmed by 4 bases and 3 bases, with 7 bases remaining between them. This CDR3 is CASSSRVYNEQFF. Written as DNA, the CDR3 is TGTGCCAGCAGCTCCCGGGTCTACAATGAGCAGTTCTTC.

The sample holds many counts of this clonotype. The chain has TRBV7-9 and TRBJ2-7, with a possible D match to TRBD1 (6 bases). This CDR3 comprises 16 residues. Germline CDR1 reads SEHNR; CDR2 reads FQNEAQ (reference sequence). Trimming cost V 1 base and J 1 base, with 14 bases left between them. CDR3 loop: CASSLEGDRRSYEQYF. DNA for the CDR3: TGTGCCAGCAGCTTAGAGGGAGACAGGAGGTCCTACGAGCAGTACTTC.

By frequency in the sample, this clonotype is large. V and J are TRBV7-2 and TRBJ2-7; 7 bases agree with TRBD1. The CDR3 covers 15 residues. CDR1 and CDR2 (germline): SGHTA, FQGNSA. The junction had 10 bases not matched to a gene; V was cut back by 6 bases and J by 2 bases. This chain's CDR3 is CASRSTGTDAYEQYF. The DNA for the CDR3 is TGTGCCAGCAGGTCTACCGGGACAGACGCCTACGAGCAGTACTTC.

In this sample, this clonotype turned up many times. This chain joins TRBV7-2 and TRBJ2-5; no reliable D call. Germline V lookup: CDR1 SGHTA, CDR2 FQGNSA. This CDR3 has 11 residues. V lost 3 bases and J 5 bases, leaving 4 bases between the germline ends. This CDR3 is CASSFGETQYF. The CDR3 DNA follows: TGTGCCAGCAGCTTCGGTGAGACCCAGTACTTC.

A few counts support this clonotype. The chain is built from TRBV6-2 or TRBV6-3 and TRBJ2-1, with a weak D call TRBD2 (5 bases). Germline V gene sequence: CDR1 MNHEY, CDR2 SVGEGT. V lost 2 bases and J lost 8, with 13 bases in between. The CDR3 contains 14 residues. CDR3 bases: TGTGCCAGCAGTTACCCCGGTTGGGGAGATGAGCAGTTCTTC. Translation gives CASSYPGWGDEQFF.

This clonotype was detected a few times. The chain combines TRBV6-1 with TRBJ2-7, with 8 nucleotides matching TRBD2. J was trimmed by 3 bases and V by 0 bases; bases with no gene match: 4. This CDR3 is 15 amino acids long. Per the germline V gene, CDR1 is MNHNS and CDR2 is SASEGT. The CDR3 loop reads CASSEARTSLYEQYF. The CDR3 DNA follows: TGTGCCAGCAGTGAAGCCCGGACTAGCCTCTACGAGCAGTACTTC.

This clonotype was counted only a few times. The rearrangement links TRBV20-1 to TRBJ2-5; D is possibly TRBD1 (6 bases). Germline lookup yields CDR1 DFQATT and CDR2 SNEGSKA (reference sequence). The CDR3 is 16 amino acids. Trimming left V 0 bases short and J 4 bases short, with 18 bases between. CDR3 region: CSARDNIGQTGETQYF. The CDR3, as DNA: TGCAGTGCTAGAGATAATATAGGACAGACGGGAGAGACCCAGTACTTC.

This clonotype came up a few times. The chain joins TRBV7-9 to TRBJ1-1; D possibly corresponds to TRBD1 (5 bases). The CDR3 is 16 amino acids. The germline gives CDR1 SEHNR, CDR2 FQNEAQ (reference sequence). V lost 0 bases and J lost 1, with 12 bases in between. CDR3 bases: TGTGCCAGCAGCTTAGCGCAGGGCAGCTCGAACACTGAAGCTTTCTTT. It specifies CASSLAQGSSNTEAFF.

Written as DNA, the CDR3 is TGTGCCACCAGTGATACAGGGAGGTCTGGGGCCAACGTCCTGACTTTC. It yields the protein CATSDTGRSGANVLTF. This sequence joins TRBV24-1 and TRBJ2-6; D is tentatively TRBD1 or TRBD2 (6 bases each). The ends were cut back, 3 bases at V and 1 base at J, with 9 bases in the middle. This CDR3 comprises 16 residues. Germline CDR1 KGHDR, CDR2 SFDVKD.